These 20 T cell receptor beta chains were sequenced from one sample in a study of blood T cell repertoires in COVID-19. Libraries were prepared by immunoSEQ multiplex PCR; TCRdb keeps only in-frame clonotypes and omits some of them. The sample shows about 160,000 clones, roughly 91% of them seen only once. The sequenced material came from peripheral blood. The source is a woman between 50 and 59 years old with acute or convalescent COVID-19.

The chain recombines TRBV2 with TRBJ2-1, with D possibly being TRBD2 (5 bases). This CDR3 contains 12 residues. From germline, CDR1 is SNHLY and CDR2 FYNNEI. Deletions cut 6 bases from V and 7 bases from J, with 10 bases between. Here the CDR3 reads CASSWERNEQFF. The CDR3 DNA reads TGTGCCAGCAGCTGGGAGAGGAATGAGCAGTTCTTC.

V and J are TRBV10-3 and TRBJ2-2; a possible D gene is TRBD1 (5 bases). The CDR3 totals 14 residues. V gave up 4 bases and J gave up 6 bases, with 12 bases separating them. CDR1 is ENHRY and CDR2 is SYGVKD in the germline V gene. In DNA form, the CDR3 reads TGTGCCATCAGTGTTACAGGTGCCGCCGGGGAGCTGTTTTTT. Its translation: CAISVTGAAGELFF.

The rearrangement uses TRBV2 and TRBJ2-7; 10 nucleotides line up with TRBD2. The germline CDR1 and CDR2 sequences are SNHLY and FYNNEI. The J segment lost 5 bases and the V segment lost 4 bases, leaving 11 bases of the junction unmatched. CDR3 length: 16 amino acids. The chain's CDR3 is CASSGVSGRPPDEQYF. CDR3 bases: TGTGCCAGCAGTGGGGTTAGCGGGAGGCCGCCCGACGAGCAGTACTTC.

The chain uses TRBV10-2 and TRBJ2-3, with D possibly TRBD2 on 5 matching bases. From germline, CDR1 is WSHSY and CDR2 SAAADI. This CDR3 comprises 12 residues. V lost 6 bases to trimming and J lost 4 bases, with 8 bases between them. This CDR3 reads CASRNSADTQYF. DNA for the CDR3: TGCGCCAGCAGGAATAGCGCAGATACGCAGTATTTT.

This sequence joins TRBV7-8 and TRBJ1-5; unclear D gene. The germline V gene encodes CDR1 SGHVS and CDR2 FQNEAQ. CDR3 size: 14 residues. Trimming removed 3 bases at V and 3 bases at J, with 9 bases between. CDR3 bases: TGTGCCAGCAGCTTTCGGGTCTCCAATCAGCCCCAGCATTTT. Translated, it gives CASSFRVSNQPQHF.

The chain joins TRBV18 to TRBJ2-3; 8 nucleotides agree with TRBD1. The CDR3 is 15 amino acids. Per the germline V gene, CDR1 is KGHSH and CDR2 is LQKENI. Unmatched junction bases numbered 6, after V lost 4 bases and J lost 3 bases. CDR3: CASSHGTGRTDTQYF. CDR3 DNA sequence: TGTGCCAGCTCACATGGGACAGGACGAACAGATACGCAGTATTTT.

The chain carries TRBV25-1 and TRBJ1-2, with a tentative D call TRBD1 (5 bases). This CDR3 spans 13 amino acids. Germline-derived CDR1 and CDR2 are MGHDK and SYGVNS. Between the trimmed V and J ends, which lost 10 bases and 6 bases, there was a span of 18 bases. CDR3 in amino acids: CATTTGREDGYTF. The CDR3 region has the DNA TGTGCCACCACAACGGGCAGGGAAGATGGCTACACCTTC.

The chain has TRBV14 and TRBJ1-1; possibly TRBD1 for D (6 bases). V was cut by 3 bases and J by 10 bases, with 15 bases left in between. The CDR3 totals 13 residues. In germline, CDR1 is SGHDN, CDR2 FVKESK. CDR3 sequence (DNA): TGTGCCAGCAGCCAGGAAACAGGGCAGGGAGCTTTCTTT. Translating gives CASSQETGQGAFF.

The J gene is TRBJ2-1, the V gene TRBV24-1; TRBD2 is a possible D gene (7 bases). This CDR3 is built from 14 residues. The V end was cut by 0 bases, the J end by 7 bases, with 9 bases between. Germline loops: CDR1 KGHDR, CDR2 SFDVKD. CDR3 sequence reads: CATSDLRGANEQFF. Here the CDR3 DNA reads TGTGCCACCAGTGATTTGCGGGGGGCAAATGAGCAGTTCTTC.

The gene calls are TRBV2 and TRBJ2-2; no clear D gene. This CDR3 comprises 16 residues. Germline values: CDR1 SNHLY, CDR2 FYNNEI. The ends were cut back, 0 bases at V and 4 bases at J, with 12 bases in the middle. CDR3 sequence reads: CASSEALLISTGELFF. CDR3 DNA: TGTGCCAGCAGTGAAGCGCTCCTAATTAGCACCGGGGAGCTGTTTTTT.

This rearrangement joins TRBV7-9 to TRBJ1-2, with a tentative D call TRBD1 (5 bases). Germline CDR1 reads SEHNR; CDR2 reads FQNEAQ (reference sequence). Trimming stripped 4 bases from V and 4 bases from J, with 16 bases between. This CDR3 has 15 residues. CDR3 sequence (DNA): TGTGCCAGCAGCTCTTCTAAGGGGTCAGTCTATGGCTACACCTTC. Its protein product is CASSSSKGSVYGYTF.

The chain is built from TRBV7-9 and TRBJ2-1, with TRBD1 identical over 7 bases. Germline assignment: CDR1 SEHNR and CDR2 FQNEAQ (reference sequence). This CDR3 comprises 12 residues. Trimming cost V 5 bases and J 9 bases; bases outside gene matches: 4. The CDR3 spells CASSPGQLEQFF. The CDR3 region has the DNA TGTGCCAGCAGCCCGGGACAGCTTGAGCAGTTCTTC.

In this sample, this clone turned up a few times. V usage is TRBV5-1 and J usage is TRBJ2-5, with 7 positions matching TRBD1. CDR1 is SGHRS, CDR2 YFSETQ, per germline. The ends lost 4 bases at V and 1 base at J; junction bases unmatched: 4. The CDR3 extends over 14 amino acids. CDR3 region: CASSQGQLQETQYF. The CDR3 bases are TGCGCCAGCAGCCAGGGACAGCTCCAAGAGACCCAGTACTTC.

The CDR3 spells CASSSALQGFEQYF. The CDR3 DNA reads TGTGCCAGCAGCTCCGCTCTACAGGGGTTCGAGCAGTACTTC. J is TRBJ2-7 and V is TRBV7-2; 7 bases are shared with TRBD1. Germline V gene sequence: CDR1 SGHTA, CDR2 FQGNSA. After removal of 4 bases from V and 6 bases from J, the junction contained 9 bases not matched to a gene. The CDR3 runs to 14 residues.

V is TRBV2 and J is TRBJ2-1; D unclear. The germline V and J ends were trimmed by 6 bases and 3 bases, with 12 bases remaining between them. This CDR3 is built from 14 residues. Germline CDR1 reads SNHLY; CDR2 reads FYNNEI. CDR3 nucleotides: TGTGCCAGCAGAAATACAGACATCTACAATGAGCAGTTCTTC. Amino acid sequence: CASRNTDIYNEQFF.

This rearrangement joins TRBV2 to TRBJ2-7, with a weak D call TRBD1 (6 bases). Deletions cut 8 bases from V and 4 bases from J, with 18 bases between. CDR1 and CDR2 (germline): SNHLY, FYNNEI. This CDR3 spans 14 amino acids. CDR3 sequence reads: CASLRGGVGYEQYF. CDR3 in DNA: TGTGCCAGCCTACGAGGGGGTGTTGGGTACGAGCAGTACTTC.

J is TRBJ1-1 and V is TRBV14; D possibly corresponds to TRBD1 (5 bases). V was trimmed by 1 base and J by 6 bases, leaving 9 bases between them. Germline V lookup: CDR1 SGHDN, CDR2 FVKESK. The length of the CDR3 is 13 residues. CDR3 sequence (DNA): TGTGCCAGCAGCCAAGCAGGGTCCCCTGAAGCTTTCTTT. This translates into CASSQAGSPEAFF.

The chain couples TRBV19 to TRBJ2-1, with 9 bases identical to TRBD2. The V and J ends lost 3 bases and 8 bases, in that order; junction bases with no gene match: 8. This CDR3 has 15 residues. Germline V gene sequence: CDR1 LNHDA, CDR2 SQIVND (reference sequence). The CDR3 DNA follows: TGTGCCAGTAGTATTCCGGGACTAGCCCCCCATGAGCAGTTCTTC. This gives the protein CASSIPGLAPHEQFF.

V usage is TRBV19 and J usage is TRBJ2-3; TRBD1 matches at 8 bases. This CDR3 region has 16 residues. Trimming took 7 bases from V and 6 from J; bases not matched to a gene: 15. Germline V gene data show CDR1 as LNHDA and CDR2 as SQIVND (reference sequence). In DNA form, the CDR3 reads TGTGCCAGTAAACCAGGGGGCAACTTATTCACGGATACGCAGTATTTT. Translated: CASKPGGNLFTDTQYF.

CDR3 coding DNA: TGCGCCAGCAGCCCGATTAGCGCCGACAATGAGCAGTTCTTC. It translates to CASSPISADNEQFF. This chain uses TRBV4-1 with TRBJ2-1; D is perhaps TRBD2 (5 bases). V lost 4 bases and J lost 5, with 12 bases in between. CDR1 and CDR2 from the germline V gene are MGHRA and YSYEKL. CDR3 size: 14 residues.